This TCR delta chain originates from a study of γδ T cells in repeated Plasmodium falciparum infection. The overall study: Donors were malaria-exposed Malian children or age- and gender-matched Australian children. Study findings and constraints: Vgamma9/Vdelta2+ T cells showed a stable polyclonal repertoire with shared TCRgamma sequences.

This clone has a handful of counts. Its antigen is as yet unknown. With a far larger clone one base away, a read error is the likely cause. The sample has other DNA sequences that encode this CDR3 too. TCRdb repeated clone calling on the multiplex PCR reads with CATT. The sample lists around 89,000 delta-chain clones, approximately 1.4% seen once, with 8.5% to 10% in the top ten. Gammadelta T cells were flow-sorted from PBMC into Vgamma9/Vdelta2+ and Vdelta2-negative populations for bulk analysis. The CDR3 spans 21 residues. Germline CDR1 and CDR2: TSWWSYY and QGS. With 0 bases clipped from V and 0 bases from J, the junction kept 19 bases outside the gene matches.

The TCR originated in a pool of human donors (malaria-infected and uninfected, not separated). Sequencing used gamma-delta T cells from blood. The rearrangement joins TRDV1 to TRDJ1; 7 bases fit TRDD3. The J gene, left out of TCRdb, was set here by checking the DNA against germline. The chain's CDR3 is CALGELSAPMYWGIDTDKLIF. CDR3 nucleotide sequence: TGTGCTCTTGGGGAACTTTCCGCCCCAATGTACTGGGGAATAGACACCGATAAACTCATCTTT.